Given below is one T cell receptor (beta chain) in context. V gave up 5 bases and J gave up 8 bases, with 15 bases separating them. CDR1 and CDR2 (germline): SGHNT, YENEEA. The CDR3 totals 14 residues. The data originate from a study of cytomegalovirus exposure and HLA in healthy donors. A multiplex PCR was run with 60 Vbeta primers and 13 Jbeta primers. Profiled with immunoSEQ multiplex PCR; TCRdb holds only in-frame clones, not every one. The table records just over 150,000 clones, approximately 80% of them present only once. The V gene is TRBV11-3, the J gene TRBJ2-2; D gene unclear. Sequenced input: PBMCs. This sequence originates from a man aged 50 to 60 in good health and CMV-seropositive. In nucleotides, the CDR3 is TGTGCCAGCAGCCCCCGGGTCGACGGGGGGGAGCTGTTTTTT. Encoded protein: CASSPRVDGGELFF.